These 7 T cell receptor beta chains were all obtained from the same sample, sequenced in a study of blood T cell repertoires in COVID-19. Sequencing used immunoSEQ multiplex PCR; TCRdb keeps in-frame clones, though not all of them. This table has about 160,000 clones, 86% appearing once. Input material: peripheral blood. The receptor set was obtained from a woman in her 70s with acute or convalescent COVID-19.

The CDR3 sequence: CASTPLTGDFRTEAFF. The CDR3 nucleotides read TGTGCCAGTACCCCCCTTACAGGGGATTTTCGGACTGAAGCTTTCTTT. The chain employs TRBV19 and TRBJ1-1; 7 positions agree with TRBD1. Per germline, CDR1 LNHDA and CDR2 SQIVND (reference sequence). V was clipped by 7 bases and J by 5 bases; unmatched bases: 16. The CDR3 length is 16 residues.

The chain combines TRBV5-1 with TRBJ1-6; D not certain. Trimming removed 0 bases from V and 7 bases from J, with 11 bases in between. Germline-derived CDR1 and CDR2 are SGHRS and YFSETQ. This CDR3 has 15 amino acids. The CDR3 protein is CASSLAGGFNSPLHF. CDR3 sequence (DNA): TGCGCCAGCAGCTTGGCCGGAGGGTTCAATTCACCCCTCCACTTT.

The rearrangement joins TRBV5-4 to TRBJ2-3; TRBD1 is a possible D gene (5 bases). Germline CDR1 is SGHNT and CDR2 is YYREEE (reference sequence). The CDR3 has 14 amino acids. Trimming removed 3 bases at V and 0 bases at J, with 8 bases between. The CDR3 here is CASSSDSSTDTQYF. DNA for the CDR3: TGTGCCAGCAGCTCTGACAGTAGCACAGATACGCAGTATTTT.

This clone was seen once. The rearrangement joins TRBV28 to TRBJ2-7, with 10 bases that match TRBD2. Germline CDR1 is MDHEN and CDR2 is SYDVKM. Losses at the gene ends were 4 bases for V and 5 bases for J; bases not matched to a gene: 11. CDR3 size: 16 residues. This CDR3 reads CASSSGGLAGAHEQYF. CDR3 bases: TGTGCCAGCAGTTCGGGGGGGCTAGCGGGAGCCCACGAGCAGTACTTC.

The V gene is TRBV3-1 (or the pseudogene TRBV3-2), the J gene TRBJ2-1; 8 bases match TRBD2. V lost 2 bases to trimming and J lost 8 bases; unmatched junction nucleotides: 5. Germline V gene lookup returns CDR1 LGHDT and CDR2 YNNKEL (reference sequence). This CDR3 is 14 amino acids long. As DNA, the CDR3 is TGTGCCAGCAGCCAACTGGCGGGAGGAGATGAGCAGTTCTTC. Translating it yields CASSQLAGGDEQFF.

The V and J genes are TRBV15 and TRBJ2-2; the D gene is possibly TRBD1 (8 bases). Per the germline V gene, CDR1 is LNHNV and CDR2 is YYDKDF (reference sequence). This CDR3 has 16 amino acids. Trimming left V 2 bases short and J 14 bases short, with 24 bases between. As DNA, the CDR3 is TGTGCCACCAGCAGACAGGGGGCTGCTAGCGGCCCAGACCTGTTTTTT. Translating it yields CATSRQGAASGPDLFF.

This chain links TRBV7-2 with TRBJ1-2, with D possibly being TRBD1 (6 bases). With 4 bases removed from V and 5 bases from J, the gap between germline ends came to 11 bases. Germline V gene data show CDR1 as SGHTA and CDR2 as FQGNSA. The CDR3 spans 13 residues. CDR3 in amino acids: CASSSHTGYGYTF. The DNA for the CDR3 is TGTGCCAGCAGCTCACACACAGGGTATGGCTACACCTTC. Together with reference TRBV7-2 and TRBJ1-2, the CDR3 gives the full variable domain: GAGVSQSPSNKVTEKGKDVELRCDPISGHTALYWYRQSLGQGLEFLIYFQGNSAPDKSGLPSDRFSAERTGGSVSTLTIQRTQQEDSAVYLCASSSHTGYGYTFGSGTRLTVV.